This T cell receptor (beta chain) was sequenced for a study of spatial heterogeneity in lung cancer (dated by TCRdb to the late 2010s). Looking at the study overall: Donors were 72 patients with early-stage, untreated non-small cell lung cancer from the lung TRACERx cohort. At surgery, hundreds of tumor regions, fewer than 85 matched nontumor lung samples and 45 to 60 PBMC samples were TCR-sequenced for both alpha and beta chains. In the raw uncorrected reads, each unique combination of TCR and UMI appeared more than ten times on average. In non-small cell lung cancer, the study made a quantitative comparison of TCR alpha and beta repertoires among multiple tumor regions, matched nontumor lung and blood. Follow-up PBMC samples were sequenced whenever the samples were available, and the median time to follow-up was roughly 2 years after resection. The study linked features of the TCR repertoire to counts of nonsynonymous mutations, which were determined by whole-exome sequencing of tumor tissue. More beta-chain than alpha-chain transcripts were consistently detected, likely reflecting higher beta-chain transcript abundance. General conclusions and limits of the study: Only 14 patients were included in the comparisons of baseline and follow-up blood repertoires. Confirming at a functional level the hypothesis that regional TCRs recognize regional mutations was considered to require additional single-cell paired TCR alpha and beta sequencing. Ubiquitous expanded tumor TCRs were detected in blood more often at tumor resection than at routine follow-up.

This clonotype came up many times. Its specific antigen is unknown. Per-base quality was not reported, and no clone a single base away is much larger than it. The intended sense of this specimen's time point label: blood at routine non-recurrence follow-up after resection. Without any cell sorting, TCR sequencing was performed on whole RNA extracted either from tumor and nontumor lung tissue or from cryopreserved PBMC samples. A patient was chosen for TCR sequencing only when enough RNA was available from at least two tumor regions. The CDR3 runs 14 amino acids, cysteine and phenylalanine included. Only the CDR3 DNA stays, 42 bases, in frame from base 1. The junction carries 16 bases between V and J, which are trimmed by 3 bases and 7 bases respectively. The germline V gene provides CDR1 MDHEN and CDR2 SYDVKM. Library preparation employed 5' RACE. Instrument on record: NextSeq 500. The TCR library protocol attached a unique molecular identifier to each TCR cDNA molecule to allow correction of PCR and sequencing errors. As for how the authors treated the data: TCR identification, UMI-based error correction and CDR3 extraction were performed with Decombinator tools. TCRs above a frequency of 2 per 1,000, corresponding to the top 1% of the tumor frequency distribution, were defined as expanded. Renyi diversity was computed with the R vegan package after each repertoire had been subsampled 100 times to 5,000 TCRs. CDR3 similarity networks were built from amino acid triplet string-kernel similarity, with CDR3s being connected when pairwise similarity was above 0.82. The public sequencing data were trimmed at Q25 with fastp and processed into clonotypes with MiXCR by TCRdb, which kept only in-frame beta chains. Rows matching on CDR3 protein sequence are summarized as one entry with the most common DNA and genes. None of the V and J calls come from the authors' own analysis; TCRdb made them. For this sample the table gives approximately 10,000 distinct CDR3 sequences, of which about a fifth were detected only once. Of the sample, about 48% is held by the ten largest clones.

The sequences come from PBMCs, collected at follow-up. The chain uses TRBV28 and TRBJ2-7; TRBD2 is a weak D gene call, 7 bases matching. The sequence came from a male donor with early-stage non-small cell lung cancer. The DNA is TGTGCCAGCAGTTTGTTTGGAGGGGGAGGGGAGCAGTACTTC. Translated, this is CASSLFGGGGEQYF.